The entry below gives a single TCR beta chain sequence along with its context. The entry originates in a study of shared clonotypes between healthy human individuals. Free of recent acute infections or vaccinations, the donors were healthy HIV-negative adults. Data came from immunoSEQ multiplex PCR; TCRdb stores just in-frame clones and leaves some out. The sample lists 2 million to 2.5 million clones, about 92% occurring once. In germline, CDR1 is LNHDA, CDR2 SQIVND (reference sequence). V was trimmed by 3 bases and J by 4 bases, leaving 6 bases between them. This CDR3 comprises 12 residues. V is TRBV19 and J is TRBJ1-1; unclear D gene. The sequence came from a man between 18 and 29 years old in good health. Some clones in this sample may be carry-over from other donors' samples. What was sequenced was naive CD4+ T cells from PBMCs. The subset is: CD45RA+ positively selected. CDR3 loop: CASSITSTEAFF. The CDR3 nucleotides are TGTGCCAGTAGTATCACGAGCACTGAAGCTTTCTTT.